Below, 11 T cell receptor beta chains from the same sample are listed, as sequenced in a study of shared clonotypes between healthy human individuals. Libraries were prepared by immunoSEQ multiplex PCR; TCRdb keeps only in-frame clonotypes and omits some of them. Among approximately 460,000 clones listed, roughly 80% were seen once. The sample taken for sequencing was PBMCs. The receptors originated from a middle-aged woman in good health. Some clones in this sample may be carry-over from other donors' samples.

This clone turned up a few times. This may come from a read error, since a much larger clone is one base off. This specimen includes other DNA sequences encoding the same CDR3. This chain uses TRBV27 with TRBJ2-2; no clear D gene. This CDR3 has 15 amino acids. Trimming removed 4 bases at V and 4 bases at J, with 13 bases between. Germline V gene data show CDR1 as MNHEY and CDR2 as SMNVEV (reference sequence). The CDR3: CASSYGTASTGELFF. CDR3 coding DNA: TGTGCCAGCAGTTACGGAACAGCTAGCACCGGGGAGCTGTTTTTT.

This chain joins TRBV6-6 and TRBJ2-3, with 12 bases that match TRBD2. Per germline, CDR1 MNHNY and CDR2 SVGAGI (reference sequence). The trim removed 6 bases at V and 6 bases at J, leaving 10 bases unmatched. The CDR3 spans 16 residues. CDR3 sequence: CASRSTSGSEEDTQYF. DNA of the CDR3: TGTGCCAGCAGGTCGACTAGCGGGAGTGAGGAGGATACGCAGTATTTT.

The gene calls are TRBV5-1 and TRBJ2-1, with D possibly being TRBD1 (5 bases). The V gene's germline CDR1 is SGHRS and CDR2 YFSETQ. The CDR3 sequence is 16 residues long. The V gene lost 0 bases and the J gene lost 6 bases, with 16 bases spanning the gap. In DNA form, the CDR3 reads TGCGCCAGCAGCTTGGTAGAGACCTACAGGCGCAATGAGCAGTTCTTC. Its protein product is CASSLVETYRRNEQFF.

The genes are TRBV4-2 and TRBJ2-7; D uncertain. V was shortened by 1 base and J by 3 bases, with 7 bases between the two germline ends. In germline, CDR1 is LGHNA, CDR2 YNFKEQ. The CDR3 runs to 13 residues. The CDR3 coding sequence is TGTGCCAGCAGCCAAGGGTCAGTCTACGAGCAGTACTTC. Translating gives CASSQGSVYEQYF.

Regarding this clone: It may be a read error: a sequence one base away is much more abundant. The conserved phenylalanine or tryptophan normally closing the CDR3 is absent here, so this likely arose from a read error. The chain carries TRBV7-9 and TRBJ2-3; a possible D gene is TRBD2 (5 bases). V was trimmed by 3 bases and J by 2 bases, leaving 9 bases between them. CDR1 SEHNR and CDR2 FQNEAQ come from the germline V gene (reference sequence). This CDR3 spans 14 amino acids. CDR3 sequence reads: CASSFLTNTDTQYI. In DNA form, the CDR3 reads TGTGCCAGCAGCTTTTTGACTAACACAGATACGCAGTATATT.

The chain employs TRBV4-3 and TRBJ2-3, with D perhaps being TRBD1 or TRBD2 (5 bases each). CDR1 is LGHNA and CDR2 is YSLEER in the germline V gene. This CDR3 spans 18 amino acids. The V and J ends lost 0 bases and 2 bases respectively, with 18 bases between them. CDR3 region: CASSQEGLRGGYTDTQYF. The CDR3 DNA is TGCGCCAGCAGCCAAGAAGGTTTGAGGGGCGGGTACACAGATACGCAGTATTTT.

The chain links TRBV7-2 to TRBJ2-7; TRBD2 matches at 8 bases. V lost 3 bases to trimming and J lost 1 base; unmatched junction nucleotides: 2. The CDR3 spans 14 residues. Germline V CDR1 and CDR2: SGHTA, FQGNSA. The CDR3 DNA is TGTGCCAGCAGCTTCGGGACTAGGTCCTACGAGCAGTACTTC. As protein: CASSFGTRSYEQYF.

CDR3 sequence reads: CASSSTSGTQYF. The CDR3 DNA is TGTGCCAGCAGTTCCACTAGCGGGACCCAGTACTTC. The chain combines TRBV6-5 with TRBJ2-5, with 8 positions matching TRBD2. The CDR3 is made up of 12 amino acids. CDR1 is MNHEY and CDR2 is SVGAGI in the germline V gene. With 4 bases clipped from V and 7 bases from J, the junction kept 2 bases outside the gene matches.

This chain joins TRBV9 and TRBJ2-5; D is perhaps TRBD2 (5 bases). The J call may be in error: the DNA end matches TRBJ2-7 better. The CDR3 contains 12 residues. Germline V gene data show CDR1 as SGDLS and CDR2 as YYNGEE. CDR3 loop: CASSGTSYEQYF. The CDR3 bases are TGTGCCAGCAGCGGGACTTCCTACGAGCAGTACTTC.

The CDR3 spells CATSRGQGEKLFF. The DNA for the CDR3 is TGTGCCACCAGCAGAGGACAGGGTGAAAAACTGTTTTTT. This rearrangement joins TRBV15 to TRBJ1-4, with TRBD1 matching over 7 bases. CDR3 length: 13 residues. The germline V gene encodes CDR1 LNHNV and CDR2 YYDKDF (reference sequence). V dropped 1 base and J dropped 7; count of bases not matched to a gene: 0.

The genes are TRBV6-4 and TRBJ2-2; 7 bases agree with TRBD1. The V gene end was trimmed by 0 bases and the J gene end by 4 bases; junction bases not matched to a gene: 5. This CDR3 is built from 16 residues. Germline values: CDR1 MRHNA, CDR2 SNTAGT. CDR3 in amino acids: CASSDSGGEGTGELFF. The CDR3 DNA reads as TGTGCCAGCAGTGACTCAGGGGGCGAGGGCACCGGGGAGCTGTTTTTT.